This TCR beta chain was captured in a study of T cell responses to AZD1222 COVID-19 vaccine. A word on this clone: Its matching antigen is unknown.

The protocol was immunoSEQ multiplex PCR, while the TCRdb copy is restricted to in-frame clones and leaves out a portion. The sample lists about 130,000 clones, approximately 91% occurring once. Study-wide results and limits: White British donors predominated, females outnumbered males, and clonal diversity was possibly underestimated. Sampling that yielded the repertoires occurred only after the peak T cell response.

The CDR3 runs to 15 residues. The V segment lost 4 bases and the J segment 9 bases; nucleotides outside the gene matches: 9. The germline V gene encodes CDR1 SGHRS and CDR2 YFSETQ. The origin of this receptor is an adult who received the AZD1222 COVID-19 vaccine. The gene calls are TRBV5-1 and TRBJ1-6; 8 nucleotides agree with TRBD1. The sequencing used peripheral blood, collected 28 days after the second AZD1222 dose. The CDR3 loop reads CASSRDRGQVSPLHF. In DNA form, the CDR3 reads TGCGCCAGCAGCCGTGACAGGGGACAGGTTTCACCCCTCCACTTT.